This T cell receptor (beta chain) is from a study of blood T cell repertoires in COVID-19. Study background: PBMCs, B-cell-depleted T cells, or T cells were the source of the cDNA or gDNA that made up the material.

The CDR3 extends over 16 amino acids. V dropped 4 bases and J dropped 1 base, with 14 bases sitting between them. Germline assignment: CDR1 ENHRY and CDR2 SYGVKD. Original methodology: Cell counts per sample came from amplifying reference gene primers. Clones were read by immunoSEQ multiplex PCR, and TCRdb kept only the in-frame ones, dropping some. V and J calls plus clone size are reproduced from that table; the DNA served to infer D and trimming. The data contain about 230,000 clones, less than 90% of them singletons. The TCR originated in a woman in her 70s with active or convalescent COVID-19. Sequenced input: peripheral blood. The rearrangement joins TRBV10-3 to TRBJ2-1, with D perhaps TRBD2 (6 bases). The CDR3 here is CAISASLSGSYNEQFF. As DNA, the CDR3 is TGTGCCATCAGTGCGAGTCTCAGCGGGTCCTACAATGAGCAGTTCTTC.